The 19 T cell receptor beta chains presented below share a single source sample, sequenced in a study of CD8+CD57+ T cells in acquired aplastic anemia. TCR beta VDJ and CDR3 were profiled, and genomic DNA was the template. TCRdb fed the reads into MiXCR, producing one record per CDR3 protein. There are about 150,000 distinct CDR3 sequences in the sample; 52% occur only once, and less than 15% lies in the top ten. For sequencing, patients were chosen who had shown expansion of CD8+CD57+ cells by flow cytometry. Sequenced input: sorted CD4+, CD8+, or CD8+CD57+ T cells (not recorded which) from PBMCs. These receptors were taken from a human donor with aplastic anemia.

The chain links TRBV24-1 to TRBJ2-7; perhaps TRBD1 as D (6 bases). Germline values: CDR1 KGHDR, CDR2 SFDVKD. The CDR3 length is 14 residues. Deletions cut 5 bases from V and 5 bases from J, with 15 bases between. The CDR3 here is CATSGLDSRHEQYF. CDR3 sequence (DNA): TGTGCCACCAGTGGCCTGGACAGCCGTCACGAGCAGTACTTC.

In DNA form, the CDR3 reads TGTGCCATCAGTGGGCTCGGGAGCTCTGGGGCCAACGTCCTGACTTTC. This codes for CAISGLGSSGANVLTF. The V call is TRBV10-3, the J call TRBJ2-6; D is perhaps TRBD2 (6 bases). The CDR3 covers 16 residues. Trimming took 4 bases from V and 0 from J, leaving 10 bases between them. CDR1 and CDR2 from the germline V gene are ENHRY and SYGVKD.

This clonotype has ten or more counts. This chain uses TRBV9 with TRBJ1-1, with D perhaps TRBD1 (5 bases). Trimming stripped 4 bases from V and 10 bases from J, with 26 bases between. The germline V gene has CDR1 SGDLS and CDR2 YYNGEE. The CDR3 is made up of 16 amino acids. Here the CDR3 reads CASSPKSGRDLLGAFF. The CDR3 coding sequence is TGTGCCAGCAGCCCTAAGAGCGGCAGGGATTTACTAGGAGCTTTCTTT.

The chain uses TRBV15 and TRBJ2-5, with 7 bases aligning to TRBD2. V was clipped by 0 bases and J by 2 bases; unmatched bases: 6. Germline V CDR1 and CDR2: LNHNV, YYDKDF (reference sequence). This CDR3 has 16 residues. DNA of the CDR3: TGTGCCACCAGCAGAGATCTTCCGGGGGGACAAGAGACCCAGTACTTC. It is translated as CATSRDLPGGQETQYF.

This clonotype has a handful of counts. CDR3 amino acids: CAGGQDDEQYF. The CDR3 DNA reads as TGTGCCGGAGGACAGGACGACGAGCAGTACTTC. The chain couples TRBV2 to TRBJ2-7; 7 positions match TRBD1. The CDR3 sequence is 11 residues long. V trimming: 11 bases; J trimming: 5 bases; junction bases outside the gene matches: 6. Germline CDR1 reads SNHLY; CDR2 reads FYNNEI.

The CDR3 DNA reads TGTGCCAGCAGCACGGGACAGGGCAAATCCGAGCAGTACTTC. Translation: CASSTGQGKSEQYF. The rearrangement joins TRBV2 to TRBJ2-7; 9 bases agree with TRBD1. In germline, CDR1 is SNHLY, CDR2 FYNNEI. Trimming took 6 bases from V and 6 from J; bases not matched to a gene: 9. This CDR3 comprises 14 residues.

This clonotype was seen a handful of times. CDR3 nucleotides: TGTGCCAGCAGTGAATACACGACTAGCGGGGCGGACTCCTACGAGCAGTACTTC. It encodes CASSEYTTSGADSYEQYF. The V and J genes are TRBV25-1 and TRBJ2-7, with 11 bases matching TRBD2. The CDR3 has 18 residues. J gave up 0 bases and V 0 bases, and 7 bases lay outside the gene matches. Looked up from germline, CDR1 is MGHDK and CDR2 is SYGVNS.

This clonotype showed up many times. CDR3 nucleotide sequence: TGTGCCAGCAGTTTATTTGGGGGTCGGGATACGCAGTATTTT. Translating it yields CASSLFGGRDTQYF. The rearrangement uses TRBV12-3 or TRBV12-4 and TRBJ2-3; TRBD1 or TRBD2 may be the D gene (5 bases each). CDR3 length: 14 residues. V lost 2 bases to trimming and J lost 6 bases, with 12 bases between them.

Many counts were recorded for this clonotype. The chain employs TRBV9 and TRBJ2-6, with unresolved D. V shed 2 bases and J shed 0 bases, with 0 bases lying between them. Germline CDR1 reads SGDLS; CDR2 reads YYNGEE. The CDR3 contains 13 residues. The CDR3 is CASSVSGANVLTF. In DNA form, the CDR3 reads TGTGCCAGCAGCGTCTCTGGGGCCAACGTCCTGACTTTC.

The rearrangement uses TRBV29-1 and TRBJ1-2; D call uncertain. The CDR3 consists of 13 residues. The germline CDR1 and CDR2 sequences are SQVTM and ANQGSEA. V dropped 7 bases and J dropped 4 bases, with 16 bases sitting between them. CDR3 nucleotide sequence: TGCAGCGCCGGCGGCGGGGTGCGCTATGGCTACACCTTC. Amino acid sequence: CSAGGGVRYGYTF.

A few counts support this clonotype. The CDR3 loop reads CATSRARETGELFF. As DNA, the CDR3 is TGTGCCACCAGCAGAGCGAGGGAAACCGGGGAGCTGTTTTTT. The chain has TRBV15 and TRBJ2-2, with D possibly being TRBD2 (5 bases). From germline, CDR1 is LNHNV and CDR2 YYDKDF (reference sequence). CDR3 size: 14 residues. Trimming stripped 1 base from V and 5 bases from J, with 8 bases between.

A few counts support this clonotype. The chain is built from TRBV10-3 and TRBJ2-7, with TRBD2 matching 8 bases. Germline CDR1 ENHRY, CDR2 SYGVKD. The CDR3 length is 15 residues. With 2 bases clipped from V and 2 bases from J, the junction kept 5 bases outside the gene matches. The CDR3 loop reads CAISESLAGPYEQYF. Written as DNA, the CDR3 is TGTGCCATCAGTGAGAGTCTAGCGGGCCCCTACGAGCAGTACTTC.

This chain joins TRBV2 and TRBJ1-1; 9 bases match TRBD1. Germline V gene lookup returns CDR1 SNHLY and CDR2 FYNNEI. V lost 8 bases to trimming and J lost 4 bases; unmatched junction nucleotides: 2. This CDR3 region has 12 residues. The DNA for the CDR3 is TGTGCCAGCGACAGGGGGTCCACTGAAGCTTTCTTT. Protein product: CASDRGSTEAFF.

This sequence joins TRBV5-1 and TRBJ1-6; D remains unclear. The CDR3 is 16 amino acids. Per the germline V gene, CDR1 is SGHRS and CDR2 is YFSETQ. The V and J ends lost 0 bases and 10 bases respectively, with 17 bases between them. The CDR3 bases are TGCGCCAGCAGCTTGGAAGGAAACCAATTTGAGTCACCCCTCCACTTT. Its protein is CASSLEGNQFESPLHF. The full variable domain, completed using reference TRBV5-1 and TRBJ1-6, is KAGVTQTPRYLIKTRGQQVTLSCSPISGHRSVSWYQQTPGQGLQFLFEYFSETQRNKGNFPGRFSGRQFSNSRSEMNVSTLELGDSALYLCASSLEGNQFESPLHFGNGTRLTVT.

The J gene is TRBJ2-7, the V gene TRBV10-3; the match to TRBD1 covers 7 bases. CDR3 length: 15 residues. Germline V gives CDR1 ENHRY, CDR2 SYGVKD. The junction had 12 bases not matched to a gene; V was cut back by 8 bases and J by 2 bases. Here the CDR3 DNA reads TGTGCCATCTCAAATTCTGACAGGGAAACCTACGAGCAGTACTTC. This translates into CAISNSDRETYEQYF.

This clonotype was recorded only once. The chain recombines TRBV13 with TRBJ2-5, with 13 bases identical to TRBD2. Trimming cost V 5 bases and J 4 bases; bases outside gene matches: 19. From germline, CDR1 is PRHDT and CDR2 FYEKMQ (reference sequence). The CDR3 spans 20 residues. DNA for the CDR3: TGTGCCAGCAGCGCCCGTAGGACTAGCGGGAGTGGAGGGCTCCGAGAGACCCAGTACTTC. It yields the protein CASSARRTSGSGGLRETQYF.

This clonotype was observed at least ten times. The V and J genes are TRBV6-1 and TRBJ2-7, with D possibly being TRBD1 or TRBD2 (6 bases each). Germline loops: CDR1 MNHNS, CDR2 SASEGT. The V and J ends lost 5 bases and 6 bases respectively, with 17 bases between them. CDR3 length: 14 residues. CDR3 in DNA: TGTGCCAGCAGTCCCCAGACGGGGGCGGTCGAGCAGTACTTC. It is translated as CASSPQTGAVEQYF.

The chain couples TRBV20-1 to TRBJ1-4; no definite D call. Between the trimmed V and J ends, which lost 4 bases and 6 bases, there was a span of 6 bases. The CDR3 is 11 residues long. Germline V gene data show CDR1 as DFQATT and CDR2 as SNEGSKA (reference sequence). CDR3 in DNA: TGCAGTGCTAATTTTGATGAAAAACTGTTTTTT. Its translation is CSANFDEKLFF.

The chain uses TRBV5-4 and TRBJ2-1, with no clear D. Trimming left V 0 bases short and J 4 bases short, with 11 bases between. This CDR3 comprises 15 residues. Germline-derived CDR1 and CDR2 are SGHNT and YYREEE (reference sequence). CDR3 DNA sequence: TGTGCCAGCAGCTTGGTAATCTTGCCGTACAATGAGCAGTTCTTC. Translated: CASSLVILPYNEQFF.